The 19 T cell receptor beta chains below come from one sample, sequenced in a study of blood T cell repertoires in COVID-19. Sequenced by immunoSEQ multiplex PCR; TCRdb stores in-frame clones only, minus some. Of around 130,000 clones in the sample, 65% to 90% were seen once. Material: peripheral blood. Receptors were obtained from a human donor in a cohort sampled during active COVID-19.

In DNA form, the CDR3 reads TGTGCCAGTAGCCTGGGTAGGGGCTCTAACAATGAGCAGTTCTTC. Protein: CASSLGRGSNNEQFF. The chain joins TRBV19 to TRBJ2-1; maybe TRBD1 (5 bases). CDR1 and CDR2 (germline): LNHDA, SQIVND (reference sequence). Trimming cost V 6 bases and J 5 bases, with 17 bases left between them. The CDR3 has 15 residues.

V gene TRBV7-2 combines with J gene TRBJ1-4; D unresolved. The V end was cut by 2 bases, the J end by 0 bases, with 7 bases between. Germline lookup yields CDR1 SGHTA and CDR2 FQGNSA. The CDR3 length is 15 residues. In DNA, the CDR3 is TGTGCCAGCAGCTTACAGATTACAACTAATGAAAAACTGTTTTTT. This codes for CASSLQITTNEKLFF. Combining the CDR3 with reference TRBV7-2 and TRBJ1-4 gives the whole variable domain GAGVSQSPSNKVTEKGKDVELRCDPISGHTALYWYRQSLGQGLEFLIYFQGNSAPDKSGLPSDRFSAERTGGSVSTLTIQRTQQEDSAVYLCASSLQITTNEKLFFGSGTQLSVL.

The rearrangement joins TRBV9 to TRBJ1-5; weak D call: TRBD1 (6 bases). V lost 0 bases, J lost 4 bases, and 17 bases lay in between. The CDR3 is made up of 17 amino acids. Germline CDR1 is SGDLS and CDR2 is YYNGEE. The CDR3 DNA reads as TGTGCCAGCAGCGTAGATTCCGGGGGGGCAAAAAATCAGCCCCAGCATTTT. Translated: CASSVDSGGAKNQPQHF.

V is TRBV24-1 and J is TRBJ1-5, with 10 nucleotides matching TRBD1. The ends lost 6 bases at V and 4 bases at J; junction bases unmatched: 8. The CDR3 runs to 16 residues. Germline CDR1 KGHDR, CDR2 SFDVKD. In DNA form, the CDR3 reads TGTGCCACCAGTCCGTCCGGGACAGGGGAAAATCAGCCCCAGCATTTT. Translating it yields CATSPSGTGENQPQHF.

The gene calls are TRBV29-1 and TRBJ2-7; weak D call: TRBD2 (5 bases). Trimming took off 2 bases at V and 5 bases at J, with 13 bases between the two ends. The CDR3 extends over 13 amino acids. CDR1 is SQVTM and CDR2 is ANQGSEA in the germline V gene. CDR3 amino acids: CSVERGSGHEQYF. CDR3 DNA sequence: TGCAGCGTTGAACGAGGGTCCGGGCACGAGCAGTACTTC.

This sequence joins TRBV5-1 and TRBJ1-4, with 8 bases that match TRBD1. CDR1 is SGHRS, CDR2 YFSETQ, per germline. The CDR3 runs to 13 residues. V was pared by 4 bases and J by 8 bases, with 4 bases of the junction left unmatched. CDR3 in amino acids: CASSPDRVEKLFF. In nucleotides, the CDR3 is TGCGCCAGCAGCCCGGACAGGGTAGAAAAACTGTTTTTT.

This chain connects TRBV7-2 to TRBJ2-3; D might be TRBD1 (5 bases). Germline V gene lookup returns CDR1 SGHTA and CDR2 FQGNSA. This CDR3 contains 14 residues. V lost 4 bases and J 2 bases, leaving 10 bases between the germline ends. The CDR3 sequence is CASSSRATTDTQYF. DNA for the CDR3: TGTGCCAGCAGCTCCAGGGCTACCACAGATACGCAGTATTTT. The full variable domain, in which reference TRBV7-2 and TRBJ2-3 provide the parts outside the CDR3, is GAGVSQSPSNKVTEKGKDVELRCDPISGHTALYWYRQSLGQGLEFLIYFQGNSAPDKSGLPSDRFSAERTGGSVSTLTIQRTQQEDSAVYLCASSSRATTDTQYFGPGTRLTVL.

This clone was picked up one time. CDR3 region: CASSLHFSSPRQDWSYEQYF. For the CDR3, the DNA is TGTGCCAGCAGTTTACACTTCTCCTCCCCCCGACAGGATTGGTCGTACGAGCAGTACTTC. The chain carries TRBV28 and TRBJ2-7; a possible D gene is TRBD1 (6 bases). V lost 2 bases and J 4 bases, leaving 30 bases between the germline ends. CDR1 is MDHEN, CDR2 SYDVKM, per germline. The CDR3 runs to 20 residues.

This rearrangement joins TRBV2 to TRBJ1-6; TRBD1 matches 8 bases. This CDR3 has 14 residues. CDR1 and CDR2 from the germline V gene are SNHLY and FYNNEI. Trimming removed 3 bases from V and 9 bases from J; junction bases left unmatched: 4. CDR3 protein: CASSEYRGTSPLHF. The CDR3, as DNA: TGTGCCAGCAGTGAGTACAGGGGGACTTCACCCCTCCACTTT. The complete variable domain, with remaining parts taken from reference TRBV2 and TRBJ1-6, reads EPEVTQTPSHQVTQMGQEVILRCVPISNHLYFYWYRQILGQKVEFLVSFYNNEISEKSEIFDDQFSVERPDGSNFTLKIRSTKLEDSAMYFCASSEYRGTSPLHFGNGTRLTVT.

This clone was found once. The V and J genes are TRBV6-5 and TRBJ1-5; 7 positions agree with TRBD1. The V and J ends lost 6 bases and 3 bases, in that order; junction bases with no gene match: 5. This CDR3 is 14 amino acids long. Germline CDR1 MNHEY, CDR2 SVGAGI. CDR3 residues: CASSLGQPNQPQHF. Here the CDR3 DNA reads TGTGCCAGCAGCCTGGGACAGCCCAATCAGCCCCAGCATTTT.

This clone appeared a few times. The V gene is TRBV10-2, the J gene TRBJ1-2, with D uncertain. The CDR3 sequence is 15 residues long. The germline CDR1 and CDR2 sequences are WSHSY and SAAADI. Trimming pared 8 bases from V and 7 bases from J, leaving 23 bases between. In DNA form, the CDR3 reads TGCGCCAGCGCGGGCTGGGGAGACCCCAGCGGTGGCTACACCTTC. It translates to CASAGWGDPSGGYTF.

This clone was counted between two and nine times. The chain employs TRBV4-1 and TRBJ2-3; tentatively, D is TRBD1 (5 bases). Trimming removed 2 bases from V and 3 bases from J, with 15 bases in between. This CDR3 has 16 residues. The germline V gene encodes CDR1 MGHRA and CDR2 YSYEKL. The DNA of the CDR3 is TGCGCCAGCAGCCAACCAGGGTTCGATCGGACAGATACGCAGTATTTT. Translated, it gives CASSQPGFDRTDTQYF.

The rearrangement links TRBV5-6 to TRBJ2-5, with a possible D match to TRBD2 (5 bases). Germline assignment: CDR1 SGHDT and CDR2 YYEEEE. Trimming took 3 bases from V and 1 from J, leaving 7 bases between them. The CDR3 sequence is 13 residues long. The CDR3, as DNA: TGTGCCAGCAGCTCCGGGGTCCAAGAGACCCAGTACTTC. It encodes CASSSGVQETQYF. Looking up the rest from reference TRBV5-6 and TRBJ2-5 gives the full variable domain: DAGVTQSPTHLIKTRGQQVTLRCSPKSGHDTVSWYQQALGQGPQFIFQYYEEEERQRGNFPDRFSGHQFPNYSSELNVNALLLGDSALYLCASSSGVQETQYFGPGTRLLVL.

The chain uses TRBV5-1 and TRBJ1-2; 9 bases fit TRBD1. J gave up 7 bases and V 4 bases, and 8 bases lay outside the gene matches. CDR3 length: 14 residues. From germline, CDR1 is SGHRS and CDR2 YFSETQ. CDR3 loop: CASSRDRVETGYTF. The CDR3 DNA sequence: TGCGCCAGCAGCCGGGACAGGGTTGAGACTGGCTACACCTTC.

J is TRBJ1-4 and V is TRBV11-2, with TRBD1 as a possible D gene (6 bases). Germline lookup yields CDR1 SGHAT and CDR2 FQNNGV. V was pared by 2 bases and J by 8 bases, with 18 bases between. The CDR3 totals 16 residues. The DNA for the CDR3 is TGTGCCAGCAGCTTAAAGTCCCGGGACATCCACGAAAAACTGTTTTTT. Amino acid sequence: CASSLKSRDIHEKLFF.

This rearrangement joins TRBV7-2 to TRBJ1-2; a weak D match, TRBD1 (5 bases). This CDR3 is 13 amino acids long. V lost 3 bases and J 7 bases, leaving 12 bases between the germline ends. The germline V gene encodes CDR1 SGHTA and CDR2 FQGNSA. The CDR3 spells CASSLTVSSGYTF. In nucleotides, the CDR3 is TGTGCCAGCAGCTTGACAGTATCCTCTGGCTACACCTTC.

The chain couples TRBV3-1 (or the pseudogene TRBV3-2) to TRBJ1-6; 7 positions agree with TRBD1. Germline V gene lookup returns CDR1 LGHDT and CDR2 YNNKEL (reference sequence). The V and J ends lost 1 base and 5 bases, in that order; junction bases with no gene match: 2. The CDR3 spans 15 residues. The CDR3 coding sequence is TGTGCCAGCAGCCAAGGGGACAGAAATAATTCACCCCTCCACTTT. This translates into CASSQGDRNNSPLHF.

DNA for the CDR3: TGTGCCAGCAGCTCGGACAGGGGGCGTGAGACCCAGTACTTC. Amino acids: CASSSDRGRETQYF. The chain links TRBV5-8 to TRBJ2-5, with 11 bases fitting TRBD1. The CDR3 is 14 amino acids. Trimming cost V 3 bases and J 5 bases; bases outside gene matches: 3. Germline assignment: CDR1 SGHTS and CDR2 YDEGEE.

This chain uses TRBV10-3 with TRBJ2-3; TRBD1 matches 8 bases. Germline CDR1 and CDR2: ENHRY and SYGVKD. The length of the CDR3 is 13 residues. V shed 11 bases, J shed 5 bases, and the junction held 9 bases outside the gene matches. This CDR3 reads CASRAGGVDTQYF. CDR3 in DNA: TGTGCCTCAAGGGCAGGGGGCGTAGATACGCAGTATTTT.